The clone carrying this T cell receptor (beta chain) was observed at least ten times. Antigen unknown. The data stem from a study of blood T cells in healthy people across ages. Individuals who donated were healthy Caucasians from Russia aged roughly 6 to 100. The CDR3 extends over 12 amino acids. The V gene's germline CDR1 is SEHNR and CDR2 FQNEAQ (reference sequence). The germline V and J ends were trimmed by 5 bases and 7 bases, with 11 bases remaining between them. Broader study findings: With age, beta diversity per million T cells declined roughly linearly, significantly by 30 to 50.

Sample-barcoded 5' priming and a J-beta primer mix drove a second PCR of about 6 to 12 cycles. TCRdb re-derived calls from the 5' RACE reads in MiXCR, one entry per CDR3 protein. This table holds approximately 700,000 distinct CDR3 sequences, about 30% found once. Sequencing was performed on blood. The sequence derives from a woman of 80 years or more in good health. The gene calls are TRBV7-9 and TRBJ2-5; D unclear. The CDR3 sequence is CASSGIDRTQYF. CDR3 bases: TGTGCCAGCAGCGGGATTGACCGGACCCAGTACTTC.